The clone carrying this T cell receptor (beta chain) has at least ten counts. Unique molecular identifiers were incorporated during preparation of the TCRbeta library. TCRdb re-analysed the PCR reads in MiXCR, keeping a single row per CDR3 protein. The data contain some 500,000 distinct CDR3 sequences, around a third of them singletons. The data are from a study of T-cell reconstitution after alpha-beta-depleted transplantation in children. The junction had 13 bases not matched to a gene; V was cut back by 3 bases and J by 5 bases. The V gene's germline CDR1 is SQVTM and CDR2 ANQGSEA. This CDR3 comprises 16 residues.

The rearrangement uses TRBV29-1 and TRBJ1-1; 9 nucleotides line up with TRBD1. The TCR was taken from a human donor who donated a stem cell graft to a child with aplastic anemia. The source was PBMCs from the stem cell graft donor, collected from the stem cell graft. The CDR3 region has the DNA TGCAGCGTTGAGTCCCGGGGGGAGACAGGGGGAACTGAAGCTTTCTTT. The encoded protein is CSVESRGETGGTEAFF.